The clone carrying this TCR beta chain was seen repeatedly, ten times or more. As the CDR3 is not closed by the conserved phenylalanine or tryptophan, this likely results from a read error. The DNA is omitted, as the CDR3 cannot be located on it reliably, and the CDR3 follows TCRdb's listing. CDR1 is SGHVS, CDR2 FNYEAQ, per germline. The CDR3 spans 9 amino acids, including both terminal residues. CDR3 and TCR beta VDJ profiling relied on a genomic DNA template. A single record per CDR3 protein comes from TCRdb applying MiXCR to the reads. The table includes about 270,000 distinct CDR3 sequences, about 80% detected once. The data derive from a study of CD8+CD57+ T cells in acquired aplastic anemia. CD8+CD57+ cell expansion, shown by flow cytometry, had occurred in the patients selected for sequencing.

The source is a human donor with aplastic anemia. Sequences were obtained from sorted CD4+, CD8+, or CD8+CD57+ T cells (not recorded which) from PBMCs. This chain links TRBV7-6 with TRBJ2-5; the table names TRBD2, a call not compared with the DNA. Here the CDR3 reads CASSLELAG.